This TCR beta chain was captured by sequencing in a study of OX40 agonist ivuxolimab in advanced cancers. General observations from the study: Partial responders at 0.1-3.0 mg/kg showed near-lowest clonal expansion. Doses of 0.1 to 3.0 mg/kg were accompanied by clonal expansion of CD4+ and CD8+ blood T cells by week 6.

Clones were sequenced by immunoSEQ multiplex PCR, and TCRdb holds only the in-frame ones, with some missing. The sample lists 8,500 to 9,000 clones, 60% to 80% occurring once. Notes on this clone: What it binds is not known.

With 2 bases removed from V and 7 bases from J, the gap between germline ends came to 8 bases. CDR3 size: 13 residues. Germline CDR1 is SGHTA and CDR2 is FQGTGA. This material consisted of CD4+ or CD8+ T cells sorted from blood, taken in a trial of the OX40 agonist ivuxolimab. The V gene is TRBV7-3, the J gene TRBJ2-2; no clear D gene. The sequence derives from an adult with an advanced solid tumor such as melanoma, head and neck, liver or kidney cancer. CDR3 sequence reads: CASSLAEHGELFF. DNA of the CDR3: TGTGCCAGCAGCTTAGCGGAGCACGGGGAGCTGTTTTTT.